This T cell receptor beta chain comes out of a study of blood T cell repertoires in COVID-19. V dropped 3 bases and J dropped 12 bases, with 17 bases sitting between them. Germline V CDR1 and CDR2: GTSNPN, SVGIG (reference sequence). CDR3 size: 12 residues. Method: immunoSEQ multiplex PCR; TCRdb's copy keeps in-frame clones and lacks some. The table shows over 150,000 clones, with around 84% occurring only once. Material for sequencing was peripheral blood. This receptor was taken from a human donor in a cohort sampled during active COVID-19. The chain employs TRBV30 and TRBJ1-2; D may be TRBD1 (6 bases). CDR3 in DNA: TGTGCCTGGAGCTCGAACAGGGATCCGGACACCTTC. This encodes CAWSSNRDPDTF.